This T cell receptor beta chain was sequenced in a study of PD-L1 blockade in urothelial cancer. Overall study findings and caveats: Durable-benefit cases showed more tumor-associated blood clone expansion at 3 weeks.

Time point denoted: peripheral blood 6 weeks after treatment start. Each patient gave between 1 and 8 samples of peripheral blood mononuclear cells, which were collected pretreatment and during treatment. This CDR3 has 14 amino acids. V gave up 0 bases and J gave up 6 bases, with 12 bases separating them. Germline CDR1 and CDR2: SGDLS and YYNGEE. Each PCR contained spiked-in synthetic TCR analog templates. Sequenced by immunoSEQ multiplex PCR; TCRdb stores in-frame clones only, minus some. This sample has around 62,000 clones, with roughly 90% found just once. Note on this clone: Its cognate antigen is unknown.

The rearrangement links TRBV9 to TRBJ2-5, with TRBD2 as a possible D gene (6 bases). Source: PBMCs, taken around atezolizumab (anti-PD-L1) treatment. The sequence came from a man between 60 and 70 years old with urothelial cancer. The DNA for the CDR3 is TGTGCCAGCAGCGTAGACGCGGGATTGAAGACCCAGTACTTC. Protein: CASSVDAGLKTQYF.